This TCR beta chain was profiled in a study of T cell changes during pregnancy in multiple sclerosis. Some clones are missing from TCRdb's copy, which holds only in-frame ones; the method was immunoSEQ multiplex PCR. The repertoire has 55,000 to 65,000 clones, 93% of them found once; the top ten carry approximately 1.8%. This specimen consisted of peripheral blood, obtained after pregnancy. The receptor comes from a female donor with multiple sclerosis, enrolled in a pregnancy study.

As DNA, the CDR3 is TGCGCCAGCAGCGCCGGACTTGACTCCTACGAGCAGTACTTC. It encodes CASSAGLDSYEQYF. The gene calls are TRBV5-1 and TRBJ2-5; the D gene is possibly TRBD2 (5 bases). Gene TRBJ2-7 matches the end of the DNA better, so the J call may be wrong. Looked up from germline, CDR1 is SGHRS and CDR2 is YFSETQ. The CDR3 spans 14 residues.